The 16 T cell receptor beta chains given below trace back to one sample, sequenced in a study of blood T cell repertoires in COVID-19. Repertoires were generated with immunoSEQ multiplex PCR, while TCRdb's copy carries only in-frame clones and drops some. The table lists 400,000 to 500,000 clones, just over 85% of them singletons, with more than 1.4% in the top ten. Material for sequencing was peripheral blood. These receptors all stem from a young woman with active or convalescent COVID-19.

The chain links TRBV29-1 to TRBJ1-2; 8 nucleotides agree with TRBD1. V was clipped by 7 bases and J by 0 bases; unmatched bases: 10. From germline, CDR1 is SQVTM and CDR2 ANQGSEA. The length of the CDR3 is 15 residues. The CDR3 here is CSDYEGQGANYGYTF. Written as DNA, the CDR3 is TGCAGCGACTACGAAGGACAGGGAGCTAACTATGGCTACACCTTC.

V and J are TRBV21-1 and TRBJ1-5. TRBV21-1 is recorded as a pseudogene. The CDR3 length is 17 residues. The CDR3 here is CASSKVEEEGPNQPQHF. The DNA for the CDR3 is TGTGCCAGCAGCAAAGTGGAGGAGGAAGGACCAAATCAGCCCCAGCATTTT.

The chain employs TRBV3-1 (or the pseudogene TRBV3-2) and TRBJ2-1; 13 bases are shared with TRBD2. Germline V CDR1 and CDR2: LGHDT, YNNKEL (reference sequence). V shed 3 bases and J 1 base; nucleotides not matched to a gene: 0. CDR3 length: 16 residues. The CDR3 nucleotides are TGTGCCAGCAGCCAGACTAGCGGGAGGTCCTACAATGAGCAGTTCTTC. Protein sequence: CASSQTSGRSYNEQFF.

The rearrangement links TRBV5-8 to TRBJ1-2, with D possibly TRBD1 on 6 matching bases. Germline V gene sequence: CDR1 SGHTS, CDR2 YDEGEE. V was trimmed by 3 bases and J by 7 bases, leaving 13 bases between them. The CDR3 spans 13 residues. CDR3 residues: CASSSTGLSGYTF. CDR3 nucleotides: TGTGCCAGCAGCTCCACAGGGTTGAGTGGCTACACCTTC.

V gene TRBV7-9 combines with J gene TRBJ1-4; 10 nucleotides align to TRBD1. Germline V lookup: CDR1 SEHNR, CDR2 FQNEAQ (reference sequence). The CDR3 covers 17 residues. The trim removed 5 bases at V and 7 bases at J, leaving 13 bases unmatched. The CDR3 protein is CASSPGQGVLQSEKLFF. In nucleotides, the CDR3 is TGTGCCAGCAGCCCCGGACAGGGGGTTCTCCAAAGTGAAAAACTGTTTTTT.

This chain connects TRBV7-8 to TRBJ1-2, with TRBD1 matching 10 bases. Germline V gene lookup returns CDR1 SGHVS and CDR2 FQNEAQ. This CDR3 has 15 amino acids. With 5 bases clipped from V and 2 bases from J, the junction kept 5 bases outside the gene matches. In nucleotides, the CDR3 is TGTGCCAGCAGCCACACGGGACAGGGGAACTATGGCTACACCTTC. Residues: CASSHTGQGNYGYTF.

The rearrangement uses TRBV7-8 and TRBJ1-5, with D perhaps matching TRBD1 (6 bases). The germline gives CDR1 SGHVS, CDR2 FQNEAQ. CDR3 length: 15 amino acids. V was trimmed by 5 bases and J by 3 bases, leaving 14 bases between them. The CDR3 region is CASSTGIGNNQPQHF. The DNA for the CDR3 is TGTGCCAGCAGCACAGGGATCGGTAACAATCAGCCCCAGCATTTT.

The chain uses TRBV29-1 and TRBJ2-7; 7 bases fit TRBD1. The V gene's germline CDR1 is SQVTM and CDR2 ANQGSEA. This CDR3 spans 16 amino acids. The CDR3 loop reads CTRRGQGKINSYEQYF. The CDR3 nucleotides are TGCACACGAAGGGGGCAGGGAAAAATCAACTCCTACGAGCAGTACTTC.

The chain uses TRBV27 and TRBJ1-1; D may be TRBD1 (5 bases). V shed 3 bases and J shed 2 bases, with 13 bases lying between them. CDR1 and CDR2 (germline): MNHEY, SMNVEV (reference sequence). The CDR3 is made up of 15 amino acids. The chain's CDR3 is CASSFGGTSNTEAFF. The CDR3, as DNA: TGTGCCAGCAGTTTTGGGGGGACCTCTAACACTGAAGCTTTCTTT.

The chain couples TRBV19 to TRBJ2-7; possible D gene TRBD2, 5 bases. The CDR3 has 13 amino acids. CDR1 is LNHDA, CDR2 SQIVND, per germline (reference sequence). Trimming took 1 base from V and 6 from J, leaving 10 bases between them. The CDR3 coding sequence is TGTGCCAGTAGTATAGTTCCGCGGGCCGAGCAGTACTTC. Its translation: CASSIVPRAEQYF.

The chain links TRBV6-5 to TRBJ1-2, with 8 positions matching TRBD1. Trimming removed 6 bases from V and 4 bases from J; junction bases left unmatched: 7. Per germline, CDR1 MNHEY and CDR2 SVGAGI. The CDR3 is 14 amino acids. CDR3 DNA sequence: TGTGCCAGCAGCGGGACACAGGGGGTCTATGGCTACACCTTC. Residues: CASSGTQGVYGYTF.

The V and J genes are TRBV5-4 and TRBJ2-7; 7 nucleotides match TRBD2. CDR3 length: 13 residues. CDR1 SGHNT and CDR2 YYREEE come from the germline V gene (reference sequence). The junction had 4 bases not matched to a gene; V was cut back by 1 base and J by 6 bases. Here the CDR3 reads CASSLPSGGEQYF. The CDR3 coding sequence is TGTGCCAGCAGCTTGCCTTCGGGGGGCGAGCAGTACTTC.

The V and J genes are TRBV6-1 and TRBJ1-2, with TRBD1 matching 10 bases. With 4 bases clipped from V and 5 bases from J, the junction kept 10 bases outside the gene matches. The CDR3 has 16 amino acids. Looked up from germline, CDR1 is MNHNS and CDR2 is SASEGT. This CDR3 is CASSGRGDRGQYGYTF. In nucleotides, the CDR3 is TGTGCCAGCAGTGGTCGTGGTGACAGGGGGCAATATGGCTACACCTTC.

This rearrangement joins TRBV27 to TRBJ2-7, with TRBD1 matching over 8 bases. The CDR3 consists of 17 residues. V trimming: 5 bases; J trimming: 3 bases; junction bases outside the gene matches: 15. Germline V gene sequence: CDR1 MNHEY, CDR2 SMNVEV (reference sequence). CDR3 nucleotide sequence: TGTGCCAGCAGTCCCTGGGGGAGGACAGGGCCTTACTACGAGCAGTACTTC. Translated, it gives CASSPWGRTGPYYEQYF.

The genes are TRBV5-6 and TRBJ2-1, with 10 nucleotides matching TRBD1. CDR3 length: 15 residues. Per the germline V gene, CDR1 is SGHDT and CDR2 is YYEEEE. The V and J ends lost 4 bases and 9 bases, in that order; junction bases with no gene match: 10. As DNA, the CDR3 is TGTGCCAGCAGCCACGACAGGGGGCTGTATGGTGAGCAGTTCTTC. It encodes CASSHDRGLYGEQFF.

The chain links TRBV29-1 to TRBJ2-3; maybe TRBD2 (5 bases). The germline V gene has CDR1 SQVTM and CDR2 ANQGSEA. The CDR3 totals 15 residues. Trimming left V 3 bases short and J 0 bases short, with 13 bases between. Here the CDR3 DNA reads TGCAGCGTTGATTGGGAGCGGTCAAGCACAGATACGCAGTATTTT. Translating it yields CSVDWERSSTDTQYF.